This T cell receptor beta chain was recorded in a study of spatial heterogeneity in lung cancer. Study summary: Each time, sequencing found more beta-chain sequences than alpha-chain sequences.

The CDR3 loop spans 14 amino acids. The V gene's germline CDR1 is ENHRY and CDR2 SYGVKD. Trimming pared 2 bases from V and 3 bases from J, leaving 11 bases between. TCRdb itself ran the 5' RACE reads through MiXCR, one entry per CDR3 protein. The repertoire has about 25,000 distinct CDR3 sequences, roughly 10% of them found once; the top ten carry 7.7%. This clonotype was seen many times. Its target is unknown. Time point in this sample: sample taken at primary tumor resection. The cohort: some 73 early-stage, untreated non-small cell lung cancer patients. Material for sequencing was whole RNA from tumor, nontumor lung or frozen PBMC, left unsorted. Study-level points and caveats: For expanded intratumoral alpha and beta TCRs, counts tracked tumor mutation counts.

The specimen was lung tumor tissue, collected at surgery. The sequence came from a male donor with early-stage non-small cell lung cancer. V usage is TRBV10-3 and J usage is TRBJ2-7, with D tentatively TRBD2 (5 bases). The CDR3 reads CAISERGGRYEQYF. The CDR3, as DNA: TGTGCCATCAGTGAGCGTGGAGGCCGCTACGAGCAGTACTTC.